This TCR beta chain was sequenced during a study of T cell responses to AZD1222 COVID-19 vaccine. Points on this clone: Its antigen is unknown.

The germline V gene has CDR1 MNHNS and CDR2 SASEGT. The CDR3 spans 17 residues. V lost 1 base and J 0 bases, leaving 14 bases between the germline ends. Study observations and caveats: Among those given AZD1222, only 6 or 7 were seropositive at baseline. Per reports, nearly half of all spike-specific TCRs target regions that are unmutated in variants. Donors skewed white British and female; clonal diversity was possibly underestimated. Every sample of the repertoires postdated the peak T cell response.

Clones were sequenced by immunoSEQ multiplex PCR, and TCRdb holds only the in-frame ones, with some missing. The sample yields fewer than 200,000 clones, 88% seen once. The chain combines TRBV6-1 with TRBJ2-3; possibly TRBD2 for D (5 bases). This TCR derives from an adult who received the AZD1222 COVID-19 vaccine. Sequenced material: peripheral blood, taken 28 days after the second AZD1222 dose. As DNA, the CDR3 is TGTGCCAGCAGTGAAGTCCTTACTAGGTTAAGCACAGATACGCAGTATTTT. Residues: CASSEVLTRLSTDTQYF.